This TCR beta chain was sequenced in a study of shared clonotypes between healthy human individuals. Findings and limits, study-wide: Sequencing depth was expected to affect clonotype sharing among donors.

Turning to this clone: What it binds is not known. Different DNA sequences within this sample yield the same CDR3.

The naive CD8 population came from CD45RO-negative cells selected for CCR7, without terminally differentiated effector memory CD45RA+ cells. Every one of the donors was a Caucasian adult that lived in Nashville, Tennessee. Assay used: immunoSEQ multiplex PCR; TCRdb lists only in-frame clones, some missing. The sample has about 2.1 million clones, 90% to 95% seen once. Germline CDR1 reads SEHNR; CDR2 reads FQNEAQ (reference sequence). The CDR3 runs 12 residues. Trimming took off 1 base at V and 9 bases at J, with 7 bases between the two ends. This chain joins TRBV7-9 and TRBJ1-5; possibly TRBD1 for D (6 bases). The specimen sequenced was naive CD8+ T cells from PBMCs. This TCR derives from a man aged 18 to 29 in good health. Some clones in this sample may be carry-over from other donors' samples. The CDR3 is CASSLGGRPQHF. For the CDR3, the DNA is TGTGCCAGCAGCTTAGGGGGGCGGCCCCAGCATTTT.